This TCR beta chain was retrieved from a study of T cells in localized non-small cell lung cancer. Notes on the study in general: Across samples, adjacent lung featured a median roughly 50 of the top 100 tumor clones. Greater blood T cell density accompanied longer overall survival. The greatest T cell clonality was found in uninvolved adjacent lung (higher than in tumor).

Here immunoSEQ multiplex PCR was the method, and the copy in TCRdb shows in-frame clones only, minus some. This table holds 25,000 to 30,000 clones, about 90% found once. About this clone: Its target is unknown.

V lost 3 bases, J lost 3 bases, and 3 bases stayed unmatched. Per the germline V gene, CDR1 is SEHNR and CDR2 is FQNEAQ (reference sequence). There are 15 residues in the CDR3. The sequence derives from a woman aged 18 to 55 with stage I lung adenocarcinoma. The V call is TRBV7-9, the J call TRBJ2-1; 9 bases match TRBD1. Here the sequenced sample was peripheral blood, taken before any cancer treatment. The CDR3 reads CASSFPGQGYNEQFF. CDR3 nucleotide sequence: TGTGCCAGCAGCTTTCCGGGACAGGGCTACAATGAGCAGTTCTTC. Drawing the rest from reference TRBV7-9 and TRBJ2-1, the complete variable domain is DTGVSQNPRHKITKRGQNVTFRCDPISEHNRLYWYRQTLGQGPEFLTYFQNEAQLEKSRLLSDRFSAERPKGSFSTLEIQRTEQGDSAMYLCASSFPGQGYNEQFFGPGTRLTVL.